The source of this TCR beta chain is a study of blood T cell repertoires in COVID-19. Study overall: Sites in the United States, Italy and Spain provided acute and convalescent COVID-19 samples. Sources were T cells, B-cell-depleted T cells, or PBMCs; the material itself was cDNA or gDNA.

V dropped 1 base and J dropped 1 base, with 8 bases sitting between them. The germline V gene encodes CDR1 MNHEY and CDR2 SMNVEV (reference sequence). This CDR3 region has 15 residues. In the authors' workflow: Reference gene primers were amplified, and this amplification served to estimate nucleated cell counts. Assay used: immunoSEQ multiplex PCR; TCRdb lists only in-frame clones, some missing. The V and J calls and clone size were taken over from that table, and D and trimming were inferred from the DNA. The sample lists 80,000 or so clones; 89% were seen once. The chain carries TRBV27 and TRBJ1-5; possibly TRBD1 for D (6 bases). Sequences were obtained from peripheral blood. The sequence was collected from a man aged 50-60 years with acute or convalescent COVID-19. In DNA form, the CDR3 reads TGTGCCAGCAGTTTATTTCAGGGGAGCAATCAGCCCCAGCATTTT. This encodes CASSLFQGSNQPQHF.